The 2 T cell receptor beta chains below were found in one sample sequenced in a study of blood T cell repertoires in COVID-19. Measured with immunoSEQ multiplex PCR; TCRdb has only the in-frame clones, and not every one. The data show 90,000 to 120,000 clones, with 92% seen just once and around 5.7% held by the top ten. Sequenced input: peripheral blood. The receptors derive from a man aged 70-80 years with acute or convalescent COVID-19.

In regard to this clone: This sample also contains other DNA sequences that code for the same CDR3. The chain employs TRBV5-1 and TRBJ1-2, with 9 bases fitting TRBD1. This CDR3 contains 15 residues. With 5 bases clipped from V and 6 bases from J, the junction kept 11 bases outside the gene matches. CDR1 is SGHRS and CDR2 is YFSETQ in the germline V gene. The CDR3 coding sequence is TGCGCCAGCAGTGGGGGGCGACAGGGGGTAGATGGCTACACCTTC. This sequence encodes CASSGGRQGVDGYTF.

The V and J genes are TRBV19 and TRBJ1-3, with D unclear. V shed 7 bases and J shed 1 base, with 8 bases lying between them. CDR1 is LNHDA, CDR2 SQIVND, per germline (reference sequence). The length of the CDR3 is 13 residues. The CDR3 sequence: CASTFASGNTIYF. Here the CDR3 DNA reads TGTGCCAGTACTTTTGCGTCTGGAAACACCATATATTTT.